Listed below are T cell receptor beta chains from one sample, sequenced in a study of cytomegalovirus exposure and HLA in healthy donors. The method was immunoSEQ multiplex PCR; TCRdb's version includes in-frame clones alone and lacks a portion of them. The repertoire holds 100,000 to 150,000 clones, with roughly 78% as singletons. Specimen: PBMCs. These receptors all stem from a man aged 25 to 45 in good health and CMV-seropositive. Each CDR3 is given with its conserved first and last residue. A D gene is named only where the DNA matches it firmly. Clone size is stated in some rows and not others, as once, few, many or a class when expanded.

abundance: .
v_gene: TRBV7-3
d_gene: TRBD2
j_gene: TRBJ2-2
CDR3aa: CASSRGLGFTGELFF
CDR3nt: TGTGCCAGCAGCCGGGGACTAGGTTTCACCGGGGAGCTGTTTTTT

abundance: .
v_gene: TRBV5-4
d_gene: TRBD1
j_gene: TRBJ2-7
CDR3aa: CASSSPGQGAYEQYF
CDR3nt: TGTGCCAGCAGCTCACCGGGACAGGGGGCGTACGAGCAGTACTTC

abundance: .
v_gene: TRBV10-2
d_gene: .
j_gene: TRBJ2-3
CDR3aa: CASSEIRGDTQYF
CDR3nt: TGCGCCAGCAGTGAGATACGGGGAGATACGCAGTATTTT

abundance: once
v_gene: TRBV25-1
d_gene: .
j_gene: TRBJ2-1
CDR3aa: CASTPGVSYNEQFF
CDR3nt: TGTGCCAGCACCCCAGGGGTCTCCTACAATGAGCAGTTCTTC

abundance: .
v_gene: TRBV6-6
d_gene: TRBD1
j_gene: TRBJ2-7
CDR3aa: CASTYGDRFAEQYF
CDR3nt: TGTGCCAGCACCTACGGGGACAGGTTCGCTGAGCAGTACTTC

abundance: .
v_gene: TRBV4-2
d_gene: TRBD1
j_gene: TRBJ2-7
CDR3aa: CASSLGTGGVYEQYF
CDR3nt: TGTGCCAGCAGCCTCGGGACAGGGGGCGTATACGAGCAGTACTTC

abundance: .
v_gene: TRBV4-2
d_gene: TRBD1
j_gene: TRBJ1-2
CDR3aa: CASSQGLDRERGGYTF
CDR3nt: TGTGCCAGCAGCCAAGGGCTCGACAGGGAAAGAGGTGGCTACACCTTC

abundance: .
v_gene: TRBV5-5
d_gene: TRBD1
j_gene: TRBJ1-2
CDR3aa: CASSLRQGTPFYGYTF
CDR3nt: TGTGCCAGCAGCTTAAGACAGGGGACACCGTTCTATGGCTACACCTTC

abundance: .
v_gene: TRBV27
d_gene: TRBD2
j_gene: TRBJ2-2
CDR3aa: CASKTSGGNTGELFF
CDR3nt: TGTGCCAGCAAGACTAGCGGGGGGAACACCGGGGAGCTGTTTTTT

abundance: .
v_gene: TRBV11-3
d_gene: .
j_gene: TRBJ2-7
CDR3aa: CASSIGDTYEQYF
CDR3nt: TGTGCCAGCAGCATCGGGGACACCTACGAGCAGTACTTC

abundance: .
v_gene: TRBV9
d_gene: TRBD2
j_gene: TRBJ2-1
CDR3aa: CASSGSGSVYNEQFF
CDR3nt: TGTGCCAGCAGCGGCAGCGGGAGTGTCTACAATGAGCAGTTCTTC

abundance: .
v_gene: TRBV6-5
d_gene: .
j_gene: TRBJ1-2
CDR3aa: CASSRRGRVDYGYTF
CDR3nt: TGTGCCAGCAGCCGCCGAGGCAGGGTCGACTATGGCTACACCTTC

abundance: .
v_gene: TRBV7-2
d_gene: TRBD2
j_gene: TRBJ2-2
CDR3aa: CASGGTSGRGNTGELFF
CDR3nt: TGTGCCAGCGGGGGGACTAGCGGGAGGGGCAACACCGGGGAGCTGTTTTTT

abundance: .
v_gene: TRBV11-2
d_gene: TRBD2
j_gene: TRBJ2-7
CDR3aa: CASSFRWGLARQYF
CDR3nt: TGTGCCAGCAGCTTCCGCTGGGGACTAGCAAGGCAGTACTTC

abundance: .
v_gene: TRBV5-4
d_gene: TRBD1
j_gene: TRBJ1-3
CDR3aa: CASSLDRSYNTIYF
CDR3nt: TGTGCCAGCAGCCTGGACAGGAGTTACAACACCATATATTTT

abundance: .
v_gene: TRBV9
d_gene: .
j_gene: TRBJ2-1
CDR3aa: CASSVAGGGSGRMFF
CDR3nt: TGTGCCAGCAGCGTAGCCGGCGGAGGTTCAGGACGGATGTTCTTC

abundance: once
v_gene: TRBV7-8
d_gene: .
j_gene: TRBJ2-7
CDR3aa: CASSLGQGGYYEQYF
CDR3nt: TGTGCCAGCAGCTTAGGGCAGGGAGGTTATTACGAGCAGTACTTC

abundance: .
v_gene: TRBV5-8
d_gene: .
j_gene: TRBJ2-3
CDR3aa: CASSLGQKSTDTQYF
CDR3nt: TGTGCCAGCAGCTTGGGGCAGAAAAGCACAGATACGCAGTATTTT

abundance: once
v_gene: TRBV5-4
d_gene: TRBD1
j_gene: TRBJ2-6
CDR3aa: CASSSRDRGTRRYGANVLTF
CDR3nt: TGTGCCAGCAGCTCCCGGGACAGGGGAACTCGCCGTTATGGGGCCAACGTCCTGACTTTC

abundance: .
v_gene: TRBV12-2
d_gene: .
j_gene: TRBJ2-7
CDR3aa: CASRAVWAGSYEQYF
CDR3nt: TGTGCAAGTCGCGCCGTATGGGCGGGCTCCTACGAGCAGTACTTC

abundance: .
v_gene: TRBV2
d_gene: TRBD2
j_gene: TRBJ2-1
CDR3aa: CASSERRGSYNEQFF
CDR3nt: TGTGCCAGCAGTGAACGGCGGGGGTCCTACAATGAGCAGTTCTTC

abundance: .
v_gene: TRBV27
d_gene: TRBD1
j_gene: TRBJ2-7
CDR3aa: CASRMTGTGSYEQYF
CDR3nt: TGTGCCAGCAGAATGACCGGGACAGGGTCTTACGAGCAGTACTTC

abundance: .
v_gene: TRBV13
d_gene: TRBD2
j_gene: TRBJ2-1
CDR3aa: CASSGRGEQFF
CDR3nt: TGTGCCAGCTCAGGGAGGGGTGAGCAGTTCTTC

abundance: .
v_gene: TRBV13
d_gene: .
j_gene: TRBJ2-5
CDR3aa: CASSLREQETQYF
CDR3nt: TGTGCCAGCAGCTTGAGAGAACAAGAGACCCAGTACTTC

abundance: once
v_gene: TRBV7-9
d_gene: TRBD2
j_gene: TRBJ2-5
CDR3aa: CASSPGTSGNLEETQYF
CDR3nt: TGTGCCAGCAGCCCAGGGACTAGCGGGAACCTAGAAGAGACCCAGTACTTC

abundance: .
v_gene: TRBV6-5
d_gene: TRBD1
j_gene: TRBJ2-1
CDR3aa: CASSYPTGSNEQFF
CDR3nt: TGTGCCAGCAGTTACCCGACAGGGTCGAATGAGCAGTTCTTC

abundance: .
v_gene: TRBV6-5
d_gene: .
j_gene: TRBJ2-5
CDR3aa: CASTYGGLAQETQYF
CDR3nt: TGTGCCAGCACCTATGGGGGGTTAGCCCAAGAGACCCAGTACTTC

abundance: .
v_gene: TRBV7-2
d_gene: TRBD1
j_gene: TRBJ2-5
CDR3aa: CASSYWTGQETQYF
CDR3nt: TGTGCCAGCAGTTACTGGACAGGGCAAGAGACCCAGTACTTC

abundance: once
v_gene: TRBV30
d_gene: TRBD1
j_gene: TRBJ1-2
CDR3aa: CAWSADRGGGYTF
CDR3nt: TGTGCCTGGAGTGCCGACAGGGGCGGGGGCTACACCTTC

abundance: .
v_gene: TRBV10-2
d_gene: .
j_gene: TRBJ2-3
CDR3aa: CASSARARADTQYF
CDR3nt: TGCGCCAGCAGCGCCCGGGCCAGGGCTGATACGCAGTATTTT

abundance: .
v_gene: TRBV7-2
d_gene: .
j_gene: TRBJ1-4
CDR3aa: CASKVRANEKLFF
CDR3nt: TGTGCCAGCAAGGTCAGGGCTAATGAAAAACTGTTTTTT

abundance: .
v_gene: TRBV4-2
d_gene: TRBD2
j_gene: TRBJ2-3
CDR3aa: CASSQDGSSGITDTQYF
CDR3nt: TGTGCCAGCAGCCAAGATGGGTCTAGCGGGATCACAGATACGCAGTATTTT

abundance: .
v_gene: TRBV10-3
d_gene: TRBD1
j_gene: TRBJ1-1
CDR3aa: CAIRGRTGLEAFF
CDR3nt: TGTGCCATCAGGGGCCGGACAGGGCTTGAAGCTTTCTTT

abundance: .
v_gene: TRBV7-2
d_gene: .
j_gene: TRBJ2-1
CDR3aa: CASSLVTTLRNEQFF
CDR3nt: TGTGCCAGCAGCTTAGTTACAACCCTCAGGAATGAGCAGTTCTTC

abundance: .
v_gene: TRBV18
d_gene: .
j_gene: TRBJ2-7
CDR3aa: CASSPPSISSYEQYF
CDR3nt: TGTGCCAGCTCACCTCCTAGCATAAGCTCCTACGAGCAGTACTTC

abundance: .
v_gene: TRBV11-3
d_gene: .
j_gene: TRBJ2-1
CDR3aa: CASSHGHPSYNEQFF
CDR3nt: TGTGCCAGCAGCCACGGACACCCCTCCTACAATGAGCAGTTCTTC

abundance: .
v_gene: TRBV29-1
d_gene: .
j_gene: TRBJ2-2
CDR3aa: CSAPGGTGELFF
CDR3nt: TGCAGCGCCCCCGGGGGCACCGGGGAGCTGTTTTTT

abundance: .
v_gene: TRBV7-9
d_gene: TRBD1
j_gene: TRBJ2-2
CDR3aa: CASSLMAGGNTGELFF
CDR3nt: TGTGCCAGCAGCTTAATGGCAGGGGGCAACACCGGGGAGCTGTTTTTT

abundance: once
v_gene: TRBV10-3
d_gene: TRBD2
j_gene: TRBJ2-7
CDR3aa: CAISEQLASYEQYF
CDR3nt: TGTGCCATCAGTGAGCAACTAGCGAGCTACGAGCAGTACTTC

abundance: .
v_gene: TRBV30
d_gene: .
j_gene: TRBJ1-5
CDR3aa: CAWSVGEYQPQHF
CDR3nt: TGTGCCTGGAGTGTAGGGGAATATCAGCCCCAGCATTTT

abundance: once
v_gene: TRBV25-1
d_gene: TRBD2
j_gene: TRBJ2-1
CDR3aa: CASSYSGRADEQFF
CDR3nt: TGTGCCAGCAGTTATAGCGGGAGGGCCGATGAGCAGTTCTTC

abundance: once
v_gene: TRBV5-1
d_gene: .
j_gene: TRBJ1-4
CDR3aa: CASRSIGTREKLFF
CDR3nt: TGCGCCAGCAGGTCGATAGGGACTAGGGAAAAACTGTTTTTT

abundance: .
v_gene: TRBV19
d_gene: .
j_gene: TRBJ1-5
CDR3aa: CASSMGGLPNQPQHF
CDR3nt: TGTGCCAGTAGTATGGGTGGACTGCCCAATCAGCCCCAGCATTTT

abundance: .
v_gene: TRBV15
d_gene: TRBD1
j_gene: TRBJ2-1
CDR3aa: CATSRQGELRNEQFF
CDR3nt: TGTGCCACCAGCAGACAGGGGGAGTTGAGGAATGAGCAGTTCTTC

abundance: .
v_gene: TRBV19
d_gene: TRBD2
j_gene: TRBJ2-1
CDR3aa: CASSAGLAGSQFF
CDR3nt: TGTGCCAGTAGTGCGGGACTAGCGGGTTCGCAGTTCTTC

abundance: .
v_gene: TRBV5-5
d_gene: .
j_gene: TRBJ2-2
CDR3aa: CASSRVQANTGELFF
CDR3nt: TGTGCCAGCAGCCGTGTCCAGGCGAACACCGGGGAGCTGTTTTTT

abundance: .
v_gene: TRBV11-2
d_gene: .
j_gene: TRBJ2-1
CDR3aa: CASSQPFRDNSYNEQFF
CDR3nt: TGTGCCAGCAGCCAACCCTTCCGGGACAACTCCTACAATGAGCAGTTCTTC

abundance: few
v_gene: TRBV5-6
d_gene: .
j_gene: TRBJ2-4
CDR3aa: CASSPVALDIQYF
CDR3nt: TGTGCCAGCAGCCCGGTTGCGCTGGACATTCAGTACTTC

abundance: .
v_gene: TRBV28
d_gene: TRBD2
j_gene: TRBJ2-3
CDR3aa: CASSVTSGGADTQYF
CDR3nt: TGTGCCAGCAGTGTCACTAGCGGGGGGGCAGATACGCAGTATTTT

abundance: .
v_gene: TRBV5-8
d_gene: .
j_gene: TRBJ2-5
CDR3aa: CASSLVWPQRKETQYF
CDR3nt: TGTGCCAGCAGCTTGGTTTGGCCCCAAAGAAAAGAGACCCAGTACTTC

abundance: .
v_gene: TRBV7-9
d_gene: .
j_gene: TRBJ2-7
CDR3aa: CASRLGGYEQYF
CDR3nt: TGTGCCAGCAGGTTAGGCGGCTACGAGCAGTACTTC

abundance: .
v_gene: TRBV30
d_gene: TRBD1
j_gene: TRBJ1-5
CDR3aa: CAWSTSGGQPQHF
CDR3nt: TGTGCCTGGAGTACGTCAGGGGGTCAGCCCCAGCATTTT

abundance: .
v_gene: TRBV4-2
d_gene: .
j_gene: TRBJ1-3
CDR3aa: CASGGTRLSGNTIYF
CDR3nt: TGTGCCAGCGGGGGCACTCGCCTCTCTGGAAACACCATATATTTT

abundance: .
v_gene: TRBV9
d_gene: TRBD2
j_gene: TRBJ2-1
CDR3aa: CASSVGLAGVEQFF
CDR3nt: TGTGCCAGCAGCGTAGGACTAGCGGGAGTTGAGCAGTTCTTC

abundance: .
v_gene: TRBV6-1
d_gene: .
j_gene: TRBJ1-2
CDR3aa: CATSQGGVHGYTF
CDR3nt: TGTGCCACCTCCCAGGGAGGGGTCCATGGCTACACCTTC